This is a list of T cell receptor beta chains from one sample in a study of blood T cell repertoires in COVID-19. Using immunoSEQ multiplex PCR, the repertoire was profiled, and TCRdb retains in-frame clones only, with some absent. The sample lists about 340,000 clones; about 86% were seen once. Input material: PBMCs or T cells enriched from blood (not recorded which). These receptor sequences come from a woman in her 40s with acute COVID-19. Both conserved end residues are part of each CDR3. The D gene is left open where the match is weak. Rows may omit the clone size; those that give it use once, few, many or a size class.

j_call: TRBJ2-2; clone_size: .; v_call: TRBV5-4; d_call: .; cdr3_nt: TGTGCCAGCAGCTTGGAGAGGCCCGGGGAGCTGTTTTTT; cdr3_aa: CASSLERPGELFF
j_call: TRBJ1-5; clone_size: .; v_call: TRBV3-1/TRBV3-2; d_call: TRBD1; cdr3_nt: TGTGCCAGCAGCCAAGGGGACAGGGTAGGTCAGCCCCAGCATTTT; cdr3_aa: CASSQGDRVGQPQHF
j_call: TRBJ1-3; clone_size: .; v_call: TRBV28; d_call: .; cdr3_nt: TGTGCCAGCAGCCCCGGGGGATTGACAGTCCCCATCTCTGGAAACACCATATATTTT; cdr3_aa: CASSPGGLTVPISGNTIYF
j_call: TRBJ2-2; clone_size: few; v_call: TRBV9; d_call: .; cdr3_nt: TGTGCCAGCAGCGTAGTGGGCACACAACGCACCGGGGAGCTGTTTTTT; cdr3_aa: CASSVVGTQRTGELFF
j_call: TRBJ2-1; clone_size: .; v_call: TRBV27; d_call: TRBD2; cdr3_nt: TGTGCCAGCAGTTCCTTCCCAAGCGGGGGGGCGGGTGAGCAGTTCTTC; cdr3_aa: CASSSFPSGGAGEQFF
j_call: TRBJ1-6; clone_size: .; v_call: TRBV2; d_call: .; cdr3_nt: TGTGCCAGCAGTAACACAGGGATTTTTCCTAATAATTCACCCCTCCACTTT; cdr3_aa: CASSNTGIFPNNSPLHF
j_call: TRBJ2-1; clone_size: .; v_call: TRBV4-1; d_call: TRBD2; cdr3_nt: TGCGCCAGCAGCCCTACTAGCGGGATTGTCTATGAGCAGTTCTTC; cdr3_aa: CASSPTSGIVYEQFF
j_call: TRBJ1-2; clone_size: .; v_call: TRBV6-5; d_call: .; cdr3_nt: TGTGCCAGCAGGCCTGGGGGAGGAATCTTCGGCTACACCTTC; cdr3_aa: CASRPGGGIFGYTF
j_call: TRBJ1-3; clone_size: .; v_call: TRBV7-6; d_call: TRBD1; cdr3_nt: TGTGCCAGCAGCTTGGAGGCTAAGACAGGGGTTAGCTCTGGAAACACCATATATTTT; cdr3_aa: CASSLEAKTGVSSGNTIYF
j_call: TRBJ2-1; clone_size: .; v_call: TRBV10-2; d_call: .; cdr3_nt: TGCGCCAGCAGTGAATTAGTGATGTTTGAGCAGTTCTTC; cdr3_aa: CASSELVMFEQFF
j_call: TRBJ1-2; clone_size: .; v_call: TRBV19; d_call: .; cdr3_nt: TGTGCCAGCACAGAGAACTATGGCTACACCTTC; cdr3_aa: CASTENYGYTF
j_call: TRBJ1-1; clone_size: .; v_call: TRBV7-9; d_call: .; cdr3_nt: TGTGCCAGCAGCTCTCTTTCAGGTGACACTGAAGCTTTCTTT; cdr3_aa: CASSSLSGDTEAFF
j_call: TRBJ1-4; clone_size: .; v_call: TRBV5-4; d_call: .; cdr3_nt: TGTGCCAGCAGCTCACTAGGACAGAATGAAAAACTGTTTTTT; cdr3_aa: CASSSLGQNEKLFF
j_call: TRBJ1-1; clone_size: .; v_call: TRBV5-4; d_call: .; cdr3_nt: TGTGCCAGCAGCTTGGACAGGGTACCTGAAGCTTTCTTT; cdr3_aa: CASSLDRVPEAFF
j_call: TRBJ1-2; clone_size: .; v_call: TRBV5-6; d_call: TRBD1; cdr3_nt: TGTGCCAGCAGCTTCCCACCCGGGACAGGGGAAGGCTACACCTTC; cdr3_aa: CASSFPPGTGEGYTF
j_call: TRBJ1-6; clone_size: .; v_call: TRBV28; d_call: .; cdr3_nt: TGTGCCAGCAGGGCGGGGGGGACGAAGAATTCACCCCTCCACTTT; cdr3_aa: CASRAGGTKNSPLHF
j_call: TRBJ2-2; clone_size: .; v_call: TRBV3-1/TRBV3-2; d_call: TRBD2; cdr3_nt: TGTGCCAGCAGAACTAGCGGTTGGACCGGGGAGCTGTTTTTT; cdr3_aa: CASRTSGWTGELFF
j_call: TRBJ2-1; clone_size: .; v_call: TRBV9; d_call: TRBD2; cdr3_nt: TGTGCCAGCAGCGTAGGCGCGGGAGGAGCCTACAATGAGCAGTTCTTC; cdr3_aa: CASSVGAGGAYNEQFF
j_call: TRBJ2-7; clone_size: .; v_call: TRBV18; d_call: TRBD1; cdr3_nt: TGTGCCAGCTCACCAGGGACAGGGATTTACGAGCAGTACTTC; cdr3_aa: CASSPGTGIYEQYF
j_call: TRBJ1-5; clone_size: few; v_call: TRBV27; d_call: .; cdr3_nt: TGTGCCAGCAGTTTAAACCGGGGAGCGGAGCCCCAGCATTTT; cdr3_aa: CASSLNRGAEPQHF
j_call: TRBJ1-5; clone_size: .; v_call: TRBV7-8; d_call: .; cdr3_nt: TGTGCCAGCAGCTTAGGACAGTCAAATCAGCCCCAGCATTTT; cdr3_aa: CASSLGQSNQPQHF
j_call: TRBJ2-4; clone_size: .; v_call: TRBV2; d_call: TRBD1; cdr3_nt: TGTGCCAGCAGTATCGAGACAGGGGAAAAAAACATTCAGTACTTC; cdr3_aa: CASSIETGEKNIQYF
j_call: TRBJ2-3; clone_size: .; v_call: TRBV9; d_call: TRBD1; cdr3_nt: TGTGCCAGCAGCGGAGCGTCGGACAGGGTTGGAGATACGCAGTATTTT; cdr3_aa: CASSGASDRVGDTQYF
j_call: TRBJ2-1; clone_size: few; v_call: TRBV9; d_call: .; cdr3_nt: TGTGCCAGCAGCGTAACCGGGTCTTCCTACAATGAGCAGTTCTTC; cdr3_aa: CASSVTGSSYNEQFF
j_call: TRBJ2-2; clone_size: .; v_call: TRBV6-1; d_call: .; cdr3_nt: TGTGCCAGCAGTGAGGGCAGGGTCGCCACCGGGGAGCTGTTTTTT; cdr3_aa: CASSEGRVATGELFF
j_call: TRBJ2-1; clone_size: .; v_call: TRBV5-6; d_call: .; cdr3_nt: TGTGCCAGCACCACTCTAGATGAGCAGTTCTTC; cdr3_aa: CASTTLDEQFF
j_call: TRBJ1-1; clone_size: .; v_call: TRBV6-5; d_call: .; cdr3_nt: TGTGCCAGCAGTTACCTTCGGGGGGTAGCTTTCTTT; cdr3_aa: CASSYLRGVAFF
j_call: TRBJ2-7; clone_size: once; v_call: TRBV28; d_call: .; cdr3_nt: TGTGCCAGCAGTTTATTTAGAGGGTCCTCGTACTACGAGCAGTACTTC; cdr3_aa: CASSLFRGSSYYEQYF
j_call: TRBJ1-4; clone_size: few; v_call: TRBV28; d_call: .; cdr3_nt: TGTGCCAGCAGTTTTCCACTTAATGAAAAACTGTTTTTT; cdr3_aa: CASSFPLNEKLFF
j_call: TRBJ1-5; clone_size: .; v_call: TRBV4-3; d_call: TRBD1; cdr3_nt: TGCGCCAGCAGCCAAGTATATTCAGGGGGCGAAAATCAGCCCCAGCATTTT; cdr3_aa: CASSQVYSGGENQPQHF
j_call: TRBJ1-5; clone_size: .; v_call: TRBV2; d_call: TRBD1; cdr3_nt: TGTGCCAGCGGAGAGGTACAGGGGCGAGGCAATCAGCCCCAGCATTTT; cdr3_aa: CASGEVQGRGNQPQHF
j_call: TRBJ1-2; clone_size: .; v_call: TRBV9; d_call: .; cdr3_nt: TGTGCCAGCAGCGCAGGCCCAGGCTATGGCTACACCTTC; cdr3_aa: CASSAGPGYGYTF
j_call: TRBJ1-2; clone_size: .; v_call: TRBV24-1; d_call: TRBD1; cdr3_nt: TGTGCCACCAGTGAGACCGGACAGGGTTATGGCTACACCTTC; cdr3_aa: CATSETGQGYGYTF
j_call: TRBJ2-7; clone_size: few; v_call: TRBV19; d_call: .; cdr3_nt: TGTGCCAGTAGTATAGATCTGGCGAGGAGAGGCCCCTACGAGCAGTACTTC; cdr3_aa: CASSIDLARRGPYEQYF
j_call: TRBJ1-1; clone_size: .; v_call: TRBV4-2; d_call: .; cdr3_nt: TGTGCCAGCAGCGTGCCAGGGTGGGGCACTGAAGCTTTCTTT; cdr3_aa: CASSVPGWGTEAFF
j_call: TRBJ1-5; clone_size: .; v_call: TRBV7-9; d_call: .; cdr3_nt: TGTGCCAGCAGCTTAGGCGGTCAGCCCCAGCATTTT; cdr3_aa: CASSLGGQPQHF
j_call: TRBJ2-7; clone_size: .; v_call: TRBV28; d_call: .; cdr3_nt: TGTGCCAGCACAGGACAGCAAGAGCAGTACTTC; cdr3_aa: CASTGQQEQYF
j_call: TRBJ1-1; clone_size: .; v_call: TRBV7-3; d_call: .; cdr3_nt: TGTGCCAGCAGCCCTAGTACCGGGAGCACTGAAGCTTTCTTT; cdr3_aa: CASSPSTGSTEAFF
j_call: TRBJ1-6; clone_size: .; v_call: TRBV6-5; d_call: .; cdr3_nt: TGTGCCAGCAGTTACAAACTAAGCTCCTATAATTCACCCCTCCACTTT; cdr3_aa: CASSYKLSSYNSPLHF
j_call: TRBJ2-5; clone_size: .; v_call: TRBV7-7; d_call: TRBD2; cdr3_nt: TGTGCTAGCAGCTTGACTAGCGGGACACAAAGGATCAACCAAGAGACCCAGTACTTC; cdr3_aa: CASSLTSGTQRINQETQYF
j_call: TRBJ1-2; clone_size: .; v_call: TRBV29-1; d_call: .; cdr3_nt: TGCAGCGTTGACAGGGCTAACTATGGCTACACCTTC; cdr3_aa: CSVDRANYGYTF
j_call: TRBJ1-1; clone_size: .; v_call: TRBV2; d_call: .; cdr3_nt: TGTGCCAGCAGTGCTGATCAAGGAGGAGGAACTGAAGCTTTCTTT; cdr3_aa: CASSADQGGGTEAFF
j_call: TRBJ2-1; clone_size: .; v_call: TRBV12-2; d_call: .; cdr3_nt: TGTGCAAGTCGCTTAGTTCTATGGTCCACCTACAATGAGCAGTTCTTC; cdr3_aa: CASRLVLWSTYNEQFF